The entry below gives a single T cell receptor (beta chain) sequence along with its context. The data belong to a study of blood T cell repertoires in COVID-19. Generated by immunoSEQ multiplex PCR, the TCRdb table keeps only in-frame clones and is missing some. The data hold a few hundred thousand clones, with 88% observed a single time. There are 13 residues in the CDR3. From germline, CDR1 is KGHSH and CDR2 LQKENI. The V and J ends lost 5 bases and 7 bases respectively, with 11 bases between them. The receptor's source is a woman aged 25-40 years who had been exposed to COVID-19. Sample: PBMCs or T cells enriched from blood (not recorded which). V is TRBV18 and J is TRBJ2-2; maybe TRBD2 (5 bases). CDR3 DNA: TGTGCCAGCTCAGGAGGCGTGGACGGGGAGCTGTTTTTT. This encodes CASSGGVDGELFF.